Listed here are 8 T cell receptor beta chains from one sample, sequenced in a study of blood T cell repertoires in COVID-19. TCRdb's table, derived via immunoSEQ multiplex PCR, lists solely in-frame clones and lacks some. The table has roughly 110,000 clones, approximately 80% seen once; the top ten hold 0.7% to 0.85%. Sample: peripheral blood. Receptors were obtained from a woman aged 70 to 79 with acute or convalescent COVID-19.

The V and J genes are TRBV9 and TRBJ1-2; D unresolved. Trimming shortened V by 0 bases and J by 10 bases, and 10 bases separated the two germline ends. The CDR3 contains 12 residues. Looked up from germline, CDR1 is SGDLS and CDR2 is YYNGEE. The CDR3 loop is CASSVVGATYTF. DNA for the CDR3: TGTGCCAGCAGCGTAGTTGGAGCAACCTACACCTTC.

The chain carries TRBV24-1 and TRBJ1-5; TRBD1 matches 7 bases. Looked up from germline, CDR1 is KGHDR and CDR2 is SFDVKD. The ends lost 4 bases at V and 7 bases at J; junction bases unmatched: 12. This CDR3 region has 16 residues. The CDR3 spells CATSELLTGEEQPQHF. The CDR3 coding sequence is TGTGCCACCAGTGAGCTGCTTACAGGGGAAGAGCAGCCCCAGCATTTT.

This clone was seen only once. This rearrangement joins TRBV19 to TRBJ2-4, with 10 bases aligning to TRBD1. The V and J ends lost 5 bases and 10 bases, in that order; junction bases with no gene match: 8. This CDR3 region has 14 residues. Germline-derived CDR1 and CDR2 are LNHDA and SQIVND (reference sequence). The CDR3 is CASSPSGTGEIQYF. The DNA for the CDR3 is TGTGCCAGTAGTCCCTCCGGGACAGGGGAAATTCAGTACTTC. Full variable domain (remainder filled in from reference TRBV19 and TRBJ2-4): DGGITQSPKYLFRKEGQNVTLSCEQNLNHDAMYWYRQDPGQGLRLIYYSQIVNDFQKGDIAEGYSVSREKKESFPLTVTSAQKNPTAFYLCASSPSGTGEIQYFGAGTRLSVL.

The rearrangement uses TRBV28 and TRBJ1-1, with D possibly TRBD1 on 6 matching bases. Between the trimmed V and J ends, which lost 3 bases and 4 bases, there was a span of 12 bases. The CDR3 sequence is 14 residues long. Per germline, CDR1 MDHEN and CDR2 SYDVKM. The chain's CDR3 is CASSFIVRGTEAFF. The CDR3 coding sequence is TGTGCCAGCAGTTTCATCGTCAGGGGCACTGAAGCTTTCTTT.

The sample holds one count of this clone. This chain links TRBV7-3 with TRBJ1-2, with unresolved D. With 5 bases removed from V and 3 bases from J, the gap between germline ends came to 10 bases. The germline V gene has CDR1 SGHTA and CDR2 FQGTGA. The length of the CDR3 is 13 residues. The CDR3, as DNA: TGTGCCAGCAGCCCGGGTCGCGACTATGGCTACACCTTC. It yields the protein CASSPGRDYGYTF. The complete variable domain, with remaining parts taken from reference TRBV7-3 and TRBJ1-2, reads GAGVSQTPSNKVTEKGKYVELRCDPISGHTALYWYRQSLGQGPEFLIYFQGTGAADDSGLPNDRFFAVRPEGSVSTLKIQRTERGDSAVYLCASSPGRDYGYTFGSGTRLTVV.

The J gene is TRBJ2-7, the V gene TRBV5-1; maybe TRBD1 (6 bases). CDR3 size: 14 residues. Between the trimmed V and J ends, which lost 0 bases and 3 bases, there was a span of 10 bases. In germline, CDR1 is SGHRS, CDR2 YFSETQ. The CDR3 sequence is CASSLVGTLYEQYF. The DNA for the CDR3 is TGCGCCAGCAGCTTGGTCGGGACACTCTACGAGCAGTACTTC.

This sequence joins TRBV7-6 and TRBJ1-3, with unresolved D. V gave up 5 bases and J gave up 7 bases, with 18 bases separating them. Per germline, CDR1 SGHVS and CDR2 FNYEAQ. The CDR3 is 15 amino acids. The DNA of the CDR3 is TGTGCCAGCAGCCCGGGGTCGGCCCGGAGGAACACCATATATTTT. Protein: CASSPGSARRNTIYF. The whole variable domain, remainder taken from reference TRBV7-6 and TRBJ1-3, is GAGVSQSPRYKVTKRGQDVALRCDPISGHVSLYWYRQALGQGPEFLTYFNYEAQQDKSGLPNDRFSAERPEGSISTLTIQRTEQRDSAMYRCASSPGSARRNTIYFGEGSWLTVV.

This clone was counted a few times. The chain has TRBV18 and TRBJ2-3; TRBD2 aligns across 8 bases. CDR1 is KGHSH, CDR2 LQKENI, per germline. Unmatched junction bases numbered 11, after V lost 4 bases and J lost 5 bases. The CDR3 is 16 residues long. The CDR3, as DNA: TGTGCCAGCTCACTCCCGGCAGCGGGAGCTGAAGATACGCAGTATTTT. This sequence encodes CASSLPAAGAEDTQYF.